The sequence of this T cell receptor (beta chain) was determined in a study of blood T cell repertoires in COVID-19. Study as a whole: The origin of the acute and convalescent COVID-19 samples was the United States, Italy and Spain.

After removal of 5 bases from V and 7 bases from J, the junction contained 6 bases not matched to a gene. Germline V CDR1 and CDR2: SEHNR, FQNEAQ (reference sequence). The CDR3 is 14 amino acids. Using immunoSEQ multiplex PCR, the repertoire was profiled, and TCRdb retains in-frame clones only, with some absent. The data show over 25,000 clones, with less than 95% seen just once and about 1% held by the top ten. The specimen was peripheral blood. The rearrangement joins TRBV7-9 to TRBJ1-5, with TRBD1 matching 9 bases. The origin of this receptor is a man aged 65 to 79 with active or convalescent COVID-19. The CDR3 spells CASSVGTGSQPQHF. The CDR3 DNA reads as TGTGCCAGCAGCGTCGGGACAGGGTCCCAGCCCCAGCATTTT. Full variable domain (remainder filled in from reference TRBV7-9 and TRBJ1-5): DTGVSQNPRHKITKRGQNVTFRCDPISEHNRLYWYRQTLGQGPEFLTYFQNEAQLEKSRLLSDRFSAERPKGSFSTLEIQRTEQGDSAMYLCASSVGTGSQPQHFGDGTRLSIL.